In its sample, the clone carrying this T cell receptor beta chain was seen once. Its cognate antigen is unknown. The data stem from a study of OX40 agonist ivuxolimab in advanced cancers. Study results and limitations: In general, CD8+ T cells held more expanded clones than CD4+ did, on average.

CDR1 SGHKS and CDR2 YYEKEE come from the germline V gene (reference sequence). Trimming pared 2 bases from V and 5 bases from J, leaving 7 bases between. The CDR3 consists of 12 residues. Profiling relied on immunoSEQ multiplex PCR, and the TCRdb table lists in-frame clones only, not all of them. The table lists 30,000 to 35,000 clones, roughly three quarters of them singletons. The TCR comes from an adult with an advanced solid tumor such as melanoma, head and neck, liver or kidney cancer. V usage is TRBV5-5 and J usage is TRBJ2-5; the D gene is possibly TRBD2 (6 bases). This specimen consisted of CD4+ or CD8+ T cells sorted from blood, obtained in a trial of the OX40 agonist ivuxolimab. CDR3 nucleotides: TGTGCCAGCAGCTTTAGCGGCGAGACCCAGTACTTC. Encoded protein: CASSFSGETQYF.